This entry lists 18 T cell receptor beta chains sequenced from one sample in a study of CD8 T cells in ankylosing spondylitis. Each CDR3 protein is one row after TCRdb ran MiXCR on the 5' RACE reads. The table lists approximately 140,000 distinct CDR3 sequences, more than 40% of them singletons, with about 16% in the top ten. The sample was synovial fluid, either unsorted or a sorted T cell fraction (not recorded which). The receptors shown here come from a male donor with ankylosing spondylitis.

The rearrangement uses TRBV29-1 and TRBJ1-2; D gene uncertain. The V gene's germline CDR1 is SQVTM and CDR2 ANQGSEA. The ends were cut back, 5 bases at V and 8 bases at J, with 6 bases in the middle. The CDR3 sequence is 9 residues long. CDR3 bases: TGCAGCGTTAGTAGGGGCTACACCTTC. Amino acid sequence: CSVSRGYTF.

This clonotype was seen only once. V gene TRBV20-1 combines with J gene TRBJ1-1, with unresolved D. This CDR3 is 14 amino acids long. From germline, CDR1 is DFQATT and CDR2 SNEGSKA (reference sequence). The chain's CDR3 is CTPSQWKADTEAFF. CDR3 nucleotides: TGCACCCCAAGCCAGTGGAAGGCTGACACTGAAGCTTTCTTT.

This clonotype was seen ten or more times. The chain uses TRBV29-1 and TRBJ2-7; a weak D match, TRBD1 (6 bases). Germline CDR1 is SQVTM and CDR2 is ANQGSEA. The length of the CDR3 is 11 residues. V was clipped by 3 bases and J by 4 bases, with 7 bases between them. The CDR3 is CSVDTGYEQYF. The CDR3 region has the DNA TGCAGCGTTGACACAGGGTACGAGCAGTACTTC.

The chain is built from TRBV10-3 and TRBJ2-7; tentatively, D is TRBD1 (5 bases). CDR1 and CDR2 from the germline V gene are ENHRY and SYGVKD. There are 13 residues in the CDR3. V lost 5 bases and J lost 1, with 9 bases in between. CDR3 sequence: CAISPDTSYEQYF. The CDR3 coding sequence is TGTGCCATCAGTCCGGACACTTCCTACGAGCAGTACTTC.

This clonotype was detected ten times or more. The V call is TRBV7-9, the J call TRBJ2-5; TRBD2 matches at 7 bases. In germline, CDR1 is SEHNR, CDR2 FQNEAQ (reference sequence). Trimming took 7 bases from V and 3 from J; bases not matched to a gene: 17. This CDR3 comprises 17 residues. The CDR3, as DNA: TGTGCCAGCACCGGGGAGGGGACGACTAGAGCCGAAGAGACCCAGTACTTC. Its translation: CASTGEGTTRAEETQYF.

The J gene is TRBJ2-1, the V gene TRBV29-1, with D maybe TRBD1 (5 bases). The CDR3 totals 20 residues. Germline V gives CDR1 SQVTM, CDR2 ANQGSEA. The V and J ends lost 6 bases and 3 bases respectively, with 33 bases between them. Here the CDR3 reads CSVRWTSRKGVGFFYNEQFF. The CDR3 DNA reads TGCAGCGTAAGATGGACCAGCCGAAAAGGGGTGGGCTTCTTCTACAATGAGCAGTTCTTC.

The J gene is TRBJ1-2, the V gene TRBV20-1; D is uncertain. The germline V and J ends were trimmed by 1 base and 2 bases, with 11 bases remaining between them. Per the germline V gene, CDR1 is DFQATT and CDR2 is SNEGSKA (reference sequence). The CDR3 runs to 14 residues. The CDR3 region is CSARAGSLNYGYTF. The CDR3 nucleotides are TGCAGTGCTAGAGCGGGAAGCTTAAACTATGGCTACACCTTC.

V and J are TRBV6-1 and TRBJ2-1; perhaps D is TRBD1 or TRBD2 (5 bases each). CDR3 length: 15 residues. CDR1 and CDR2 (germline): MNHNS, SASEGT. Trimming took off 6 bases at V and 9 bases at J, with 21 bases between the two ends. CDR3 sequence: CASSTGDLRWGEQFF. CDR3 in DNA: TGTGCCAGCAGCACTGGGGACCTCCGCTGGGGTGAGCAGTTCTTC.

This clonotype showed up just once. The chain links TRBV7-2 to TRBJ2-7; the D gene is possibly TRBD1 (6 bases). The CDR3 is made up of 15 amino acids. V lost 3 bases and J lost 0, with 12 bases in between. CDR1 and CDR2 from the germline V gene are SGHTA and FQGNSA. CDR3 sequence (DNA): TGTGCCAGCAGCTTCCGCCCGGGACACTCCTACGAGCAGTACTTC. Protein sequence: CASSFRPGHSYEQYF.

This clonotype has just a few counts. V gene TRBV11-2 combines with J gene TRBJ2-7; D may be TRBD1 or TRBD2 (5 bases each). V lost 4 bases and J lost 2, with 21 bases in between. The CDR3 runs 17 residues. Germline-derived CDR1 and CDR2 are SGHAT and FQNNGV. CDR3 amino acids: CASSSKKLRDATYEQYF. The CDR3 bases are TGTGCCAGCAGCTCAAAAAAGCTCCGGGACGCCACCTACGAGCAGTACTTC.

This clonotype showed up just a few times. The V call is TRBV7-3, the J call TRBJ2-1; 10 bases are shared with TRBD2. The CDR3 has 15 amino acids. Germline-derived CDR1 and CDR2 are SGHTA and FQGTGA. The trim removed 0 bases at V and 4 bases at J, leaving 0 bases unmatched. The CDR3 sequence is CASSLTTSGYNEQFF. As DNA, the CDR3 is TGTGCCAGCAGCTTAACGACTAGCGGGTACAATGAGCAGTTCTTC.

This chain links TRBV12-3 or TRBV12-4 with TRBJ1-5; D ambiguous. The CDR3 runs 15 residues. Trimming shortened V by 6 bases and J by 5 bases, and 17 bases separated the two germline ends. CDR3 DNA: TGTGCCAGCAGGAGACTGCGGGCAGGCGATCAGCCCCAGCATTTT. Amino acid sequence: CASRRLRAGDQPQHF.

The table lists this clonotype with a few counts. This sequence joins TRBV28 and TRBJ1-5; D call uncertain. Trimming left V 0 bases short and J 3 bases short, with 12 bases between. Germline-derived CDR1 and CDR2 are MDHEN and SYDVKM. The CDR3 loop spans 16 amino acids. CDR3: CASSLWGIGFNQPQHF. The CDR3 nucleotides are TGTGCCAGCAGTTTATGGGGGATCGGTTTCAATCAGCCCCAGCATTTT.

This clonotype was recorded a few times. This sequence joins TRBV7-9 and TRBJ2-3; D uncertain. This CDR3 contains 17 residues. V was trimmed by 5 bases and J by 2 bases, leaving 20 bases between them. From germline, CDR1 is SEHNR and CDR2 FQNEAQ (reference sequence). In DNA form, the CDR3 reads TGTGCCAGCAGCCCTTCTTTCCACCGAGACACCACAGATACGCAGTATTTT. Residues: CASSPSFHRDTTDTQYF.

The V gene is TRBV10-3, the J gene TRBJ1-2; weak D call: TRBD1 (5 bases). Trimming shortened V by 4 bases and J by 5 bases, and 20 bases separated the two germline ends. This CDR3 is 16 amino acids long. From germline, CDR1 is ENHRY and CDR2 SYGVKD. In DNA form, the CDR3 reads TGTGCCATCAGTGTTCTTCTGGGTGGGACGGTGTATGGCTACACCTTC. Translated, it gives CAISVLLGGTVYGYTF.

This clonotype was detected ten times or more. The J gene is TRBJ2-1, the V gene TRBV6-2 or TRBV6-3; the match to TRBD2 covers 9 bases. This CDR3 comprises 14 residues. Germline lookup yields CDR1 MNHEY and CDR2 SVGEGT. V trimming: 5 bases; J trimming: 7 bases; junction bases outside the gene matches: 6. The CDR3 loop is CASSLGLASNEQFF. The CDR3 coding sequence is TGTGCCAGCAGTCTCGGACTAGCGTCGAATGAGCAGTTCTTC.

This clonotype was counted ten times or more. V and J are TRBV28 and TRBJ2-7, with 11 bases that match TRBD2. The length of the CDR3 is 16 residues. Germline lookup yields CDR1 MDHEN and CDR2 SYDVKM. J was trimmed by 3 bases and V by 4 bases; bases with no gene match: 8. CDR3 residues: CASSYTLAGDNYEQYF. Here the CDR3 DNA reads TGTGCCAGCAGTTACACACTAGCGGGAGACAACTACGAGCAGTACTTC. Combining the CDR3 with reference TRBV28 and TRBJ2-7 gives the whole variable domain DVKVTQSSRYLVKRTGEKVFLECVQDMDHENMFWYRQDPGLGLRLIYFSYDVKMKEKGDIPEGYSVSREKKERFSLILESASTNQTSMYLCASSYTLAGDNYEQYFGPGTRLTVT.

In its sample, this clonotype was seen many times. The chain is built from TRBV7-2 and TRBJ2-5, with D unclear. The CDR3 totals 15 residues. V was pared by 5 bases and J by 5 bases, with 18 bases between. From germline, CDR1 is SGHTA and CDR2 FQGNSA. This chain's CDR3 is CASSTPPGLLETQYF. The CDR3 nucleotides read TGTGCCAGCAGCACCCCCCCGGGTCTTCTGGAGACCCAGTACTTC.